The 30 T cell receptor beta chains below come from one sample, sequenced in a study of monozygotic twins with cystic fibrosis. The protocol was immunoSEQ multiplex PCR, while the TCRdb copy is restricted to in-frame clones and leaves out a portion. This table has about 24,000 clones, around nine tenths appearing once. Sequencing was carried out using blood. Every receptor here comes from a woman in her 30s with cystic fibrosis.

The sample holds a few counts of this clone. The chain links TRBV4-1 to TRBJ1-3; D is undetermined. This CDR3 comprises 14 residues. CDR1 is MGHRA, CDR2 YSYEKL, per germline. Trimming left V 1 base short and J 0 bases short, with 4 bases between. CDR3 protein: CASSQGHSGNTIYF. In nucleotides, the CDR3 is TGCGCCAGCAGCCAAGGACACTCTGGAAACACCATATATTTT.

This clone was seen once. The CDR3 loop is CASSELAGQGEETQYF. CDR3 sequence (DNA): TGTGCCAGCAGTGAGCTGGCCGGACAGGGGGAAGAGACCCAGTACTTC. The V and J genes are TRBV6-1 and TRBJ2-5; 10 bases agree with TRBD1. V shed 3 bases and J 3 bases; nucleotides not matched to a gene: 7. The length of the CDR3 is 16 residues. Germline V gives CDR1 MNHNS, CDR2 SASEGT.

This sequence joins TRBV2 and TRBJ1-2; possible D gene TRBD1, 6 bases. V dropped 5 bases and J dropped 0 bases, with 19 bases sitting between them. Germline values: CDR1 SNHLY, CDR2 FYNNEI. There are 17 residues in the CDR3. CDR3 residues: CASSRPGTPEPNYGYTF. The CDR3 DNA follows: TGTGCCAGCAGTCGTCCCGGGACACCCGAGCCTAACTATGGCTACACCTTC.

A single count supports this clone. This chain links TRBV2 with TRBJ1-1; the D gene is possibly TRBD1 (5 bases). Trimming cost V 8 bases and J 5 bases, with 12 bases left between them. This CDR3 contains 12 residues. Germline V lookup: CDR1 SNHLY, CDR2 FYNNEI. DNA for the CDR3: TGTGCCAGCGGGTTGGGACGGACTGAAGCTTTCTTT. It translates to CASGLGRTEAFF.

The chain employs TRBV25-1 and TRBJ2-7, with D perhaps TRBD1 (6 bases). The germline V gene has CDR1 MGHDK and CDR2 SYGVNS. The CDR3 sequence is 13 residues long. Between the trimmed V and J ends, which lost 3 bases and 9 bases, there was a span of 15 bases. In DNA, the CDR3 is TGTGCCAGCAGTGACCCCGGGACAAATAGGCAGTACTTC. It codes for CASSDPGTNRQYF.

CDR3 DNA sequence: TGTGCCACCAGGGACAGGGGGCGCGAGGGTGGCTACACCTTC. This sequence encodes CATRDRGREGGYTF. The chain carries TRBV6-5 and TRBJ1-2; 12 positions match TRBD1. CDR1 is MNHEY, CDR2 SVGAGI, per germline. Trimming at V came to 10 bases and at J to 7 bases, leaving 10 bases not matched to a gene. This CDR3 spans 14 amino acids.

The chain couples TRBV7-8 to TRBJ1-6, with D possibly TRBD1 on 6 matching bases. V was shortened by 4 bases and J by 16 bases, with 14 bases between the two germline ends. From germline, CDR1 is SGHVS and CDR2 FQNEAQ. The CDR3 sequence is 12 residues long. The CDR3 is CASSSGGARLHF. The CDR3 region has the DNA TGTGCCAGCAGCTCCGGGGGGGCGCGGCTCCACTTT.

This clone is judged medium-sized. The chain combines TRBV4-1 with TRBJ2-2; D call uncertain. V was clipped by 0 bases and J by 5 bases, with 13 bases between them. The CDR3 has 16 amino acids. Germline CDR1 reads MGHRA; CDR2 reads YSYEKL. Here the CDR3 reads CASSQELPGVTGELFF. DNA for the CDR3: TGCGCCAGCAGCCAAGAGCTACCCGGCGTAACCGGGGAGCTGTTTTTT.

The chain recombines TRBV5-1 with TRBJ1-3; no reliable D call. The CDR3 spans 14 residues. Germline-derived CDR1 and CDR2 are SGHRS and YFSETQ. V lost 5 bases to trimming and J lost 0 bases, with 9 bases between them. CDR3 loop: CASSQESSGNTIYF. For the CDR3, the DNA is TGCGCCAGCAGTCAGGAGAGCTCTGGAAACACCATATATTTT.

The chain uses TRBV2 and TRBJ2-3; TRBD2 might be the D (6 bases). Trimming shortened V by 0 bases and J by 5 bases, and 15 bases separated the two germline ends. In germline, CDR1 is SNHLY, CDR2 FYNNEI. The CDR3 is 16 residues long. CDR3 bases: TGTGCCAGCAGTGAAGCGGCGGGGCGAGAAGGAGATACGCAGTATTTT. It yields the protein CASSEAAGREGDTQYF.

V is TRBV28 and J is TRBJ2-1, with D perhaps matching TRBD1 or TRBD2 (6 bases each). Trimming left V 3 bases short and J 6 bases short, with 24 bases between. The CDR3 loop spans 18 amino acids. Looked up from germline, CDR1 is MDHEN and CDR2 is SYDVKM. Written as DNA, the CDR3 is TGTGCCAGCAGTTTTAGGGGGACGGGGACTCCTCGACGCAATGAGCAGTTCTTC. It is translated as CASSFRGTGTPRRNEQFF.

This clone has only one observation. V usage is TRBV30 and J usage is TRBJ2-3; tentatively, D is TRBD1 (6 bases). Per germline, CDR1 GTSNPN and CDR2 SVGIG (reference sequence). This CDR3 is 12 amino acids long. The germline V and J ends were trimmed by 4 bases and 14 bases, with 19 bases remaining between them. This CDR3 is CAWTVGQGRWYF. The CDR3 region has the DNA TGTGCCTGGACCGTGGGCCAGGGGAGATGGTATTTT.

This clone was seen only once. This chain joins TRBV5-4 and TRBJ2-5; either TRBD1 or TRBD2 may fit D (6 bases each). Trimming shortened V by 4 bases and J by 2 bases, and 18 bases separated the two germline ends. Per germline, CDR1 SGHNT and CDR2 YYREEE (reference sequence). The CDR3 sequence is 16 residues long. The CDR3 reads CASSPLLGGSQETQYF. In DNA, the CDR3 is TGTGCCAGCAGCCCTCTCCTAGGGGGGTCACAAGAGACCCAGTACTTC.

This clone appeared a single time. The V call is TRBV4-3, the J call TRBJ2-7; a possible D gene is TRBD1 (5 bases). Germline CDR1 and CDR2: LGHNA and YSLEER. The CDR3 totals 14 residues. V lost 0 bases, J lost 4 bases, and 10 bases lay in between. Written as DNA, the CDR3 is TGCGCCAGCAGCCAAGATGCAGCAGGGTACGAGCAGTACTTC. Translating it yields CASSQDAAGYEQYF.

V and J are TRBV28 and TRBJ1-1; unclear D gene. Germline CDR1 is MDHEN and CDR2 is SYDVKM. V was pared by 8 bases and J by 1 base, with 14 bases between. This CDR3 comprises 14 residues. The CDR3 here is CASGAGGRNTEAFF. In nucleotides, the CDR3 is TGTGCCAGCGGCGCGGGAGGGCGGAACACTGAAGCTTTCTTT.

This clone was found a few times. This sequence joins TRBV27 and TRBJ2-2; D remains unclear. V lost 3 bases to trimming and J lost 4 bases, with 6 bases between them. CDR1 and CDR2 (germline): MNHEY, SMNVEV (reference sequence). CDR3 size: 13 residues. The CDR3 DNA follows: TGTGCCAGCAGTTTTCAAGCCACCGGGGAGCTGTTTTTT. Encoded protein: CASSFQATGELFF.

This clone was recorded once. CDR3 nucleotides: TGCGCCAGCAGCTTGGACACTTATAATTCACCCCTCCACTTT. Translating gives CASSLDTYNSPLHF. This chain joins TRBV5-1 and TRBJ1-6; D not resolved. Germline values: CDR1 SGHRS, CDR2 YFSETQ. The V end was cut by 0 bases, the J end by 4 bases, with 5 bases between. This CDR3 comprises 14 residues.

The chain carries TRBV4-1 and TRBJ2-7, with 9 bases aligning to TRBD1. The junction had 13 bases not matched to a gene; V was cut back by 5 bases and J by 5 bases. Germline lookup yields CDR1 MGHRA and CDR2 YSYEKL. CDR3 length: 16 amino acids. For the CDR3, the DNA is TGCGCCAGCAGCGCCCAAGCGGGACAGGGATTCGACGAGCAGTACTTC. Translation: CASSAQAGQGFDEQYF.

The chain couples TRBV4-1 to TRBJ1-2; D gene uncertain. Trimming left V 4 bases short and J 0 bases short, with 15 bases between. The CDR3 is made up of 16 amino acids. Germline CDR1 MGHRA, CDR2 YSYEKL. Here the CDR3 DNA reads TGCGCCAGCAGCCCCGTCGGAAAATTAGCTAACTATGGCTACACCTTC. It encodes CASSPVGKLANYGYTF.

The chain combines TRBV5-4 with TRBJ2-5; TRBD2 matches at 8 bases. The junction had 7 bases not matched to a gene; V was cut back by 5 bases and J by 1 base. Germline CDR1 is SGHNT and CDR2 is YYREEE (reference sequence). The CDR3 has 15 amino acids. CDR3 region: CASSSRSGGQETQYF. CDR3 DNA sequence: TGTGCCAGCAGTTCCCGAAGCGGGGGCCAAGAGACCCAGTACTTC.

The V and J genes are TRBV7-9 and TRBJ2-7, with D possibly TRBD2 on 7 matching bases. The germline CDR1 and CDR2 sequences are SEHNR and FQNEAQ (reference sequence). V shed 1 base and J shed 6 bases, with 16 bases lying between them. The CDR3 runs to 15 residues. The CDR3 DNA reads TGTGCCAGCAGCTTAGGTGGCGGGGGCAGGGGCGAGCAGTACTTC. It yields the protein CASSLGGGGRGEQYF.

J is TRBJ2-1 and V is TRBV7-2; tentative D call: TRBD1 (5 bases). Germline V gene data show CDR1 as SGHTA and CDR2 as FQGNSA. Between the trimmed V and J ends, which lost 3 bases and 10 bases, there was a span of 13 bases. The CDR3 sequence is 13 residues long. The DNA of the CDR3 is TGTGCCAGCAGCTTTTCCATGACAGACGAGCAGTTCTTC. This translates into CASSFSMTDEQFF.

The genes are TRBV2 and TRBJ1-4; D is ambiguous. Trimming took off 7 bases at V and 7 bases at J, with 19 bases between the two ends. CDR1 is SNHLY, CDR2 FYNNEI, per germline. The CDR3 consists of 15 residues. CDR3 DNA sequence: TGTGCCAGCATCCGAGAGGAGGAGCATTTTGAAAAACTGTTTTTT. This sequence encodes CASIREEEHFEKLFF.

This rearrangement joins TRBV28 to TRBJ2-7, with D maybe TRBD1 (5 bases). V was cut by 3 bases and J by 1 base, with 16 bases left in between. CDR3 length equals 16 residues. CDR1 and CDR2 (germline): MDHEN, SYDVKM. The CDR3 loop reads CASSFVNRKGSYEQYF. CDR3 nucleotide sequence: TGTGCCAGCAGTTTCGTTAACAGGAAGGGATCCTACGAGCAGTACTTC.

V is TRBV4-1 and J is TRBJ2-7; D may be TRBD1 (6 bases). Per germline, CDR1 MGHRA and CDR2 YSYEKL. The CDR3 is made up of 13 amino acids. V dropped 2 bases and J dropped 2 bases, with 7 bases sitting between them. The CDR3: CASSQNRAYEQYF. The CDR3 DNA reads TGCGCCAGCAGCCAAAACAGGGCCTACGAGCAGTACTTC.

V usage is TRBV11-2 and J usage is TRBJ1-2; no definite D call. Germline-derived CDR1 and CDR2 are SGHAT and FQNNGV. The CDR3 runs to 12 residues. V lost 5 bases and J lost 10, with 14 bases in between. The CDR3 coding sequence is TGTGCCAGCAGCCCCCTAAGATGGGACTACACCTTC. Translating gives CASSPLRWDYTF.

This clone was counted a single time. This sequence joins TRBV4-1 and TRBJ1-4, with D tentatively TRBD1 (5 bases). Trimming pared 2 bases from V and 3 bases from J, leaving 13 bases between. The CDR3 covers 16 residues. Germline lookup yields CDR1 MGHRA and CDR2 YSYEKL. The CDR3 nucleotides read TGCGCCAGCAGCCAATTTAGAGGGGAAGCTAATGAAAAACTGTTTTTT. This encodes CASSQFRGEANEKLFF.

This chain joins TRBV14 and TRBJ1-5; the D is unclear. Germline CDR1 is SGHDN and CDR2 is FVKESK. V dropped 3 bases and J dropped 4 bases, with 7 bases sitting between them. The CDR3 is 13 amino acids. CDR3 DNA: TGTGCCAGCAGCCAGGCGACGAATCAGCCCCAGCATTTT. This codes for CASSQATNQPQHF. Using reference TRBV14 and TRBJ1-5 for the parts outside the CDR3, the full variable domain is EAGVTQFPSHSVIEKGQTVTLRCDPISGHDNLYWYRRVMGKEIKFLLHFVKESKQDESGMPNNRFLAERTGGTYSTLKVQPAELEDSGVYFCASSQATNQPQHFGDGTRLSIL.

The rearrangement joins TRBV27 to TRBJ1-2; possible D gene TRBD1, 5 bases. Germline CDR1 is MNHEY and CDR2 is SMNVEV (reference sequence). The V and J ends lost 3 bases and 4 bases respectively, with 12 bases between them. This CDR3 is 14 amino acids long. The CDR3 reads CASSFLGDPYGYTF. CDR3 in DNA: TGTGCCAGCAGTTTTCTGGGGGACCCCTATGGCTACACCTTC.

This chain joins TRBV6-1 and TRBJ2-3; perhaps TRBD2 as D (5 bases). Germline CDR1 MNHNS, CDR2 SASEGT. Between the trimmed V and J ends, which lost 8 bases and 2 bases, there was a span of 11 bases. This CDR3 contains 13 residues. CDR3 amino acids: CASADLNTDTQYF. CDR3 coding DNA: TGTGCCAGCGCGGACTTGAACACAGATACGCAGTATTTT.